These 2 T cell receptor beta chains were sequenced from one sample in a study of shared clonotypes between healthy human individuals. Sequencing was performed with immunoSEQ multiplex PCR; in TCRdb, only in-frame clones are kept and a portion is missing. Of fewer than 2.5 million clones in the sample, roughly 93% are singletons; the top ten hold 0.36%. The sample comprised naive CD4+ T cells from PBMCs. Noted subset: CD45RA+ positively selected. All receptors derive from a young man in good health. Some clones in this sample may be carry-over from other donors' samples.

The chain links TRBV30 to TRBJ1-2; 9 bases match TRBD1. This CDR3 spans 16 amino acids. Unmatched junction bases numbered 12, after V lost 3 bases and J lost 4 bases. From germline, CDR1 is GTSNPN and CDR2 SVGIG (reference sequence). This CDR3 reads CAWSAAGTGRIYGYTF. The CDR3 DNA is TGTGCCTGGAGCGCCGCCGGGACAGGGCGTATCTATGGCTACACCTTC.

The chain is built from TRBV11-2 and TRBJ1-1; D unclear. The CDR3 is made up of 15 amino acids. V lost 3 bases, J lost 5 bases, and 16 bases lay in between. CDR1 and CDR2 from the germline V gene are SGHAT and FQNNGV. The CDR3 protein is CASSFRYGRTTEAFF. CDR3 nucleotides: TGTGCCAGCAGCTTTAGATACGGCCGAACAACTGAAGCTTTCTTT. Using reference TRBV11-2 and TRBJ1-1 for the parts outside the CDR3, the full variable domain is EAGVAQSPRYKIIEKRQSVAFWCNPISGHATLYWYQQILGQGPKLLIQFQNNGVVDDSQLPKDRFSAERLKGVDSTLKIQPAKLEDSAVYLCASSFRYGRTTEAFFGQGTRLTVV.